This T cell receptor beta chain is from a study of blood T cell repertoires in COVID-19. For the study at large: Italy, Spain and the United States were the sources of the convalescent and acute COVID-19 samples. PBMCs, B-cell-depleted T cells, or T cells were the source of the cDNA or gDNA that made up the material.

Authors' processing steps: Amplification of reference gene primers was used by the study to estimate nucleated cell counts. The table came from immunoSEQ multiplex PCR; TCRdb's copy has only in-frame clones and leaves some out. V, J and clone size were drawn from that table, and D and trimming were deduced from the DNA. The repertoire holds 150,000 to 190,000 clones, with about 88% as singletons. Sequenced input: peripheral blood. The receptor's source is an older woman with acute or convalescent COVID-19.

The CDR3, as DNA: TGTGCCAGCAGTGACTCTAGCGGGGCCTACAATGAGCAGTTCTTC. Amino acids: CASSDSSGAYNEQFF. This sequence joins TRBV6-4 and TRBJ2-1, with 8 bases aligning to TRBD2. V lost 0 bases to trimming and J lost 2 bases; unmatched junction nucleotides: 0. The length of the CDR3 is 15 residues. CDR1 and CDR2 (germline): MRHNA, SNTAGT.